This T cell receptor beta chain was found in a study of beta chain features in type 1 diabetes. This clone was found a few times. Its specificity is unknown. Purity above 98% was achieved in all sorted populations. The CDR3 is made up of 14 amino acids. The germline gives CDR1 SQVTM, CDR2 ANQGSEA. V was cut by 7 bases and J by 9 bases, with 22 bases left in between. Expressed TCRB transcripts got sequenced, as all isolated RNA was reverse transcribed. Profiled with immunoSEQ multiplex PCR; TCRdb holds only in-frame clones, not every one. The table includes some 500,000 clones, about an eighth detected once. Overall study findings and caveats: Junctions at VDJ sites from type 1 diabetes patients had fewer insertions and more deletions. PCR might show a preference for shorter templates, equally across patients and controls.

Material for sequencing was naive CD4+ T cells from blood. The clonotype was recovered from a woman between 18 and 30 years old in good health. The chain combines TRBV29-1 with TRBJ2-4, with D maybe TRBD2 (5 bases). The CDR3 DNA follows: TGCAGCGCCACACAGACATTGGGGAGTTTCATTCAGTACTTC. This sequence encodes CSATQTLGSFIQYF. The variable domain in full, completed from reference TRBV29-1 and TRBJ2-4, reads SAVISQKPSRDICQRGTSLTIQCQVDSQVTMMFWYRQQPGQSLTLIATANQGSEATYESGFVIDKFPISRPNLTFSTLTVSNMSPEDSSIYLCSATQTLGSFIQYFGAGTRLSVL.